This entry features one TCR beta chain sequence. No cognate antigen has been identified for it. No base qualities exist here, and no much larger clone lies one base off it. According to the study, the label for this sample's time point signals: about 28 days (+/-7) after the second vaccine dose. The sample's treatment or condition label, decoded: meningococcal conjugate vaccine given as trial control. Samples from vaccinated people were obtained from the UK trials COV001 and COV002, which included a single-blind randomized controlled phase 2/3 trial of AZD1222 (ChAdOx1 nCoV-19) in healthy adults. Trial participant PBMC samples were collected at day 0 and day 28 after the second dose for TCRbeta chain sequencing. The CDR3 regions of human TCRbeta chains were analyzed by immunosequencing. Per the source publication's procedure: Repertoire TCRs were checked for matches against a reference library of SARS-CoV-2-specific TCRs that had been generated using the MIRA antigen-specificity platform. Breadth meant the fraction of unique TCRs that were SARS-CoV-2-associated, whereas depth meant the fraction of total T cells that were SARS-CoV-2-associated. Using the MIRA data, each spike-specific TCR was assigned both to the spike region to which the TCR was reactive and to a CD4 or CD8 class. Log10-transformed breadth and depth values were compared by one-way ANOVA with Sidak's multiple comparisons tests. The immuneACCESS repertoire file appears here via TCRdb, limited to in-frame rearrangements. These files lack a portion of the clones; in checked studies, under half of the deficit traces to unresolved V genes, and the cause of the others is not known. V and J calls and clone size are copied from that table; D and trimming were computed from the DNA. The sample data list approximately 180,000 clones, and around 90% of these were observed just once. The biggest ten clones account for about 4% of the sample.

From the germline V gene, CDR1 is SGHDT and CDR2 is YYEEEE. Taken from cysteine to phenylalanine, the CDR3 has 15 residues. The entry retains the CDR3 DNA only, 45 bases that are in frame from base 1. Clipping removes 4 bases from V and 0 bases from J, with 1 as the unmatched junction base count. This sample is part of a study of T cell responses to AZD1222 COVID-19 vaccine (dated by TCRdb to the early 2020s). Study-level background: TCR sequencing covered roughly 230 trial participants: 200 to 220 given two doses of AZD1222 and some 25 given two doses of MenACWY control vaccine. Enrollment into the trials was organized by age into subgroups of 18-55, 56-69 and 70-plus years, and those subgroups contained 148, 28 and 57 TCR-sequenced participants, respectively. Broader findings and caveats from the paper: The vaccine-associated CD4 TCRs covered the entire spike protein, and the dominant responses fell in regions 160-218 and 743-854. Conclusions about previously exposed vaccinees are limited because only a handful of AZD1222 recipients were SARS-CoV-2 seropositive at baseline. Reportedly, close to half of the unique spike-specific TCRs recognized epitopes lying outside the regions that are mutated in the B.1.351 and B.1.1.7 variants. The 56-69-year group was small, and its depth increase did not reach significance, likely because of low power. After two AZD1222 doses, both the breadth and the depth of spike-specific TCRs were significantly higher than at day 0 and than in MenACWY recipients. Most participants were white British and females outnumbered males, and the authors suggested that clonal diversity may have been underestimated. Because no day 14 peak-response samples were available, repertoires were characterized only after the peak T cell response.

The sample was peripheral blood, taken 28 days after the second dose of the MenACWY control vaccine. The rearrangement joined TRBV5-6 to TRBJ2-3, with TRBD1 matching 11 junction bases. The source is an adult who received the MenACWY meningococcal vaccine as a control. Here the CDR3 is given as CASSRDRGSTDTQYF. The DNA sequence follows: TGTGCCAGCAGCCGGGACAGGGGGAGCACAGATACGCAGTATTTT.